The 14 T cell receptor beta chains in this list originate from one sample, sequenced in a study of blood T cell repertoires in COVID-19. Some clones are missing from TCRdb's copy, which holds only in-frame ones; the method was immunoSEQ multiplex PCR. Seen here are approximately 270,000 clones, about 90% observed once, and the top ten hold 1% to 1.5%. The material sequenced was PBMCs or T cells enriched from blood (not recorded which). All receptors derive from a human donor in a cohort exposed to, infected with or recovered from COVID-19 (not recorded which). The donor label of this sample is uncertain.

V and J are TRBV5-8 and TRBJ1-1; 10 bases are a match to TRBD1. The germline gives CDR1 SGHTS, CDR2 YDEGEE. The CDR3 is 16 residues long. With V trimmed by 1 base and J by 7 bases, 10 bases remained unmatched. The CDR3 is CASSLIGGQGPGEAFF. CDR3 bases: TGTGCCAGCAGCTTGATCGGGGGACAGGGGCCAGGTGAAGCTTTCTTT.

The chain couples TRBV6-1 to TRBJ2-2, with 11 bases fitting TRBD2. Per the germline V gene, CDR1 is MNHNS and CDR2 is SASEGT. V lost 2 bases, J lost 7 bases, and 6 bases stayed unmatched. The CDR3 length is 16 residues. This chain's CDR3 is CASSEYLAGGGGELFF. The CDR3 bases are TGTGCCAGCAGTGAATATCTAGCGGGGGGAGGCGGGGAGCTGTTTTTT.

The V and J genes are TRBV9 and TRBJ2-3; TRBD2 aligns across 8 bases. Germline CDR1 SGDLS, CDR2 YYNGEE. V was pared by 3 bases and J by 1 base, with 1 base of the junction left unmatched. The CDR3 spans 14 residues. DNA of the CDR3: TGTGCCAGCAGCGCCGGGGGGGGCACAGATACGCAGTATTTT. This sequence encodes CASSAGGGTDTQYF. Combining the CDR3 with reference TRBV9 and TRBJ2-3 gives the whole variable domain DSGVTQTPKHLITATGQRVTLRCSPRSGDLSVYWYQQSLDQGLQFLIQYYNGEERAKGNILERFSAQQFPDLHSELNLSSLELGDSALYFCASSAGGGTDTQYFGPGTRLTVL.

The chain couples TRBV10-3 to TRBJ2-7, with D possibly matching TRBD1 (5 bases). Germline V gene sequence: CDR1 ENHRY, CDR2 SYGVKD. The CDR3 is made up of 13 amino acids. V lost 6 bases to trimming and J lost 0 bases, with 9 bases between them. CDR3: CAIRDTSSYEQYF. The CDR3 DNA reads TGTGCCATCAGGGACACGAGCTCCTACGAGCAGTACTTC.

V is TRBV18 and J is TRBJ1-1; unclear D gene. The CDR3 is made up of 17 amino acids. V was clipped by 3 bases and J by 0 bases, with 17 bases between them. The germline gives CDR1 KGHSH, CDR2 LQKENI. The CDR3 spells CASSPRSIYIMNTEAFF. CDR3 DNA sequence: TGTGCCAGCTCACCTCGCAGTATTTATATAATGAACACTGAAGCTTTCTTT.

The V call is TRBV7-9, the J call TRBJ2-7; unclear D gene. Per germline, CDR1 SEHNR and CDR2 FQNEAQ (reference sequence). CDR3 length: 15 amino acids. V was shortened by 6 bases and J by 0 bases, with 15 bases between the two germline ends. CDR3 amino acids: CASRPRTGNSYEQYF. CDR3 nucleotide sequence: TGTGCCAGCAGGCCCCGTACGGGTAACTCCTACGAGCAGTACTTC.

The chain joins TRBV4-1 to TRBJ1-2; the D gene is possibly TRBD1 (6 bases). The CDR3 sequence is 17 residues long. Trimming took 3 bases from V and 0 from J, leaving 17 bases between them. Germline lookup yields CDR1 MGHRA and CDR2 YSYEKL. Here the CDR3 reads CASSQVGGGMANYGYTF. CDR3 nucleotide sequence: TGCGCCAGCAGCCAGGTTGGGGGCGGTATGGCTAACTATGGCTACACCTTC.

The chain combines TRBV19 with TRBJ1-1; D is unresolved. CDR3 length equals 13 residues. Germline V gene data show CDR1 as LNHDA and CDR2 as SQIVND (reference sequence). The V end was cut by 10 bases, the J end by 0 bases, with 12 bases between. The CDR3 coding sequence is TGTGCCACCTCGGTGAGGGTGAACACTGAAGCTTTCTTT. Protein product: CATSVRVNTEAFF.

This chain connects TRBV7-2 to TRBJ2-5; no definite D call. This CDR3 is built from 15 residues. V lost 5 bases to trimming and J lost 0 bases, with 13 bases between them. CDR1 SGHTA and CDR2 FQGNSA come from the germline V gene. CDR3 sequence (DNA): TGTGCCAGCAGCCCCCACGACATGTACCAAGAGACCCAGTACTTC. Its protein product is CASSPHDMYQETQYF.

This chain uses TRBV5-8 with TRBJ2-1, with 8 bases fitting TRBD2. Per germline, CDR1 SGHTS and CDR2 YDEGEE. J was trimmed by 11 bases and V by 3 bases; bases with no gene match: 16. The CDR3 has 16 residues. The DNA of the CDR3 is TGTGCCAGCAGCTCTCTCGCCTCAGCGGGGGAAGAGAAGCAGTTCTTC. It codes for CASSSLASAGEEKQFF.

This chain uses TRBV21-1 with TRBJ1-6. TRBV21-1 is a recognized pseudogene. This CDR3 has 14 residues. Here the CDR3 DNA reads TGTGCCAGCAGCAAAGCGGCAGCGCATTCACCCCTCCACTTT. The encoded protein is CASSKAAAHSPLHF.

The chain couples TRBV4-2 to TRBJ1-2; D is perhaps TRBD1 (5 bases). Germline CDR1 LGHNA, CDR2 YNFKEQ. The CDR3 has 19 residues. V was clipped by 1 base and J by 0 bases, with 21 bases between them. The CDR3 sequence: CASSQVIIGRRGPNYGYTF. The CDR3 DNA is TGTGCCAGCAGCCAAGTTATAATCGGAAGAAGGGGCCCTAACTATGGCTACACCTTC.

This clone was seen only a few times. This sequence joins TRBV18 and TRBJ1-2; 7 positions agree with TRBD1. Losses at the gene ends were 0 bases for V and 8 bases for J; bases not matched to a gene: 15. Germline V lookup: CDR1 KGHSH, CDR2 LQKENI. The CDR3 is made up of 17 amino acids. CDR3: CASSPPGQLAGKGGYTF. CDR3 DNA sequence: TGTGCCAGCTCACCACCGGGACAGCTGGCAGGCAAGGGGGGCTACACCTTC. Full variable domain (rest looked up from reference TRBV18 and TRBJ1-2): NAGVMQNPRHLVRRRGQEARLRCSPMKGHSHVYWYRQLPEEGLKFMVYLQKENIIDESGMPKERFSAEFPKEGPSILRIQQVVRGDSAAYFCASSPPGQLAGKGGYTFGSGTRLTVV.

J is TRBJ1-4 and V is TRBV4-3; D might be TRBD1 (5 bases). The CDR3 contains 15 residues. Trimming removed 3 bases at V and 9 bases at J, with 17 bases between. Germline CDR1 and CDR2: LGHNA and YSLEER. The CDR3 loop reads CASSHLSDRGKKLFF. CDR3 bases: TGCGCCAGCAGCCACCTTTCGGACCGGGGGAAAAAACTGTTTTTT.